This T cell receptor (beta chain) was obtained from a study of shared clonotypes between healthy human individuals. For this clone: The antigen is not known.

The CDR3 has 15 residues. CDR1 and CDR2 from the germline V gene are MDHEN and SYDVKM. Trimming took 5 bases from V and 0 from J, leaving 13 bases between them. The donors, healthy adults who were HIV-negative, had experienced no recent acute infections or vaccinations. Subsets obtained from CD4+ cells comprised CD45RA+ naive and CD45RA-negative memory cells. TCRdb's copy holds only in-frame clones and misses some; the assay was immunoSEQ multiplex PCR. The data hold around 1,100,000 clones, with approximately 80% observed a single time. Study findings and constraints: The four-donor shared clonotypes exceeded non-shared clonotypes in generation probability, with non-shared ones scoring lower. Among a handful of donors, roughly 5% of naive CD4 clonotypes were found in common.

Sequencing used memory CD4+ T cells from PBMCs. Documented subset: CD45RA-negative fraction. The clonotype originates from a man between 18 and 35 years old in good health. Some clones in this sample may be carry-over from other donors' samples. The chain employs TRBV28 and TRBJ1-1, with D unresolved. CDR3 region: CASSLPGLLNTEAFF. Written as DNA, the CDR3 is TGTGCCAGCAGTCTACCAGGCCTTTTGAACACTGAAGCTTTCTTT.